This T cell receptor (beta chain) was sequenced for a study of human T cells and chemical hapten exposure. The V end lost 6 bases, the J end lost 4 bases, and 10 bases lay between the germline ends. The germline gives CDR1 MNHEY, CDR2 SMNVEV (reference sequence). CDR3 length: 14 residues. The time point was: pre-sensitization, week 0. Indicated treatment: therapeutic diphenylcyclopropenone sensitization with weekly scalp DPC. MiXCR, applied by TCRdb to the RACE reads, yields one record per CDR3 protein. The sample yields about 98,000 distinct CDR3 sequences, 10% to 12% seen once. This receptor was identified in an older woman with alopecia areata. Some clones in this sample may be carry-over from other donors' samples. The chain is built from TRBV27 and TRBJ1-6; no clear D gene. The specimen comprised whole blood, sampled in connection with sensitization to the hapten diphenylcyclopropenone (DPC). The CDR3 region is CASSRTWYNSPLHF. In nucleotides, the CDR3 is TGTGCCAGCAGCCGGACTTGGTATAATTCACCCCTCCACTTT.